Below are 8 T cell receptor beta chains sequenced from a single sample in a study of response to subunit inactivated influenza vaccine. Using its own MiXCR run on the RT-PCR reads, TCRdb lists one record per CDR3 protein. The sample has 150,000 to 200,000 distinct CDR3 sequences; about 11% are singletons. Sequenced here: non-naive T cells sorted from PBMCs, sampled roughly 46 days after vaccination. The receptor set was obtained from a man aged 45-65 years who received an inactivated influenza vaccine.

The chain is built from TRBV9 and TRBJ2-1; possibly TRBD1 or TRBD2 for D (6 bases each). Germline V gene data show CDR1 as SGDLS and CDR2 as YYNGEE. The CDR3 spans 15 residues. The ends were cut back, 4 bases at V and 9 bases at J, with 20 bases in the middle. CDR3 DNA: TGTGCCAGCAGCCGATCGTGGGGGGCGGTAATTGAGCAGTTCTTC. Translation: CASSRSWGAVIEQFF.

This clonotype was found many times. The J gene is TRBJ2-2, the V gene TRBV3-1; tentative D call: TRBD1 (6 bases). The CDR3 consists of 16 residues. Germline loops: CDR1 LGHDT, CDR2 YNNKEL (reference sequence). Trimming pared 1 base from V and 7 bases from J, leaving 16 bases between. The CDR3 reads CASSQVRGGAIGELFF. The CDR3 DNA sequence: TGTGCCAGCAGCCAAGTCCGTGGGGGCGCGATCGGGGAGCTGTTTTTT.

This clonotype was seen many times. The rearrangement uses TRBV4-2 and TRBJ1-5; D is perhaps TRBD1 (6 bases). The V end was cut by 0 bases, the J end by 4 bases, with 10 bases between. The CDR3 is 15 residues long. CDR1 LGHNA and CDR2 YNFKEQ come from the germline V gene. CDR3 DNA sequence: TGTGCCAGCAGCCAAGATCTCACAGGGAATCAGCCCCAGCATTTT. Translated, it gives CASSQDLTGNQPQHF.

The rearrangement joins TRBV4-2 to TRBJ2-7; TRBD1 matches 10 bases. The CDR3 sequence is 16 residues long. Germline V gene lookup returns CDR1 LGHNA and CDR2 YNFKEQ. V gave up 1 base and J gave up 5 bases; unmatched junction bases: 8. The CDR3 DNA sequence: TGTGCCAGCAGCCAAGGACAGGGGGCAATCTCTCACGAGCAGTACTTC. Amino acid sequence: CASSQGQGAISHEQYF.

This clonotype was detected ten times or more. V gene TRBV7-2 combines with J gene TRBJ2-4; D gene uncertain. CDR1 is SGHTA, CDR2 FQGNSA, per germline. V lost 1 base and J lost 0, with 7 bases in between. This CDR3 has 15 residues. CDR3: CASSLGSLAKNIQYF. The CDR3 DNA follows: TGTGCCAGCAGCTTAGGATCGCTAGCCAAAAACATTCAGTACTTC.

This clonotype has a handful of counts. The CDR3 here is CSARDLGGVNTEAFF. DNA of the CDR3: TGCAGTGCTAGAGATCTCGGGGGGGTGAACACTGAAGCTTTCTTT. The V gene is TRBV20-1, the J gene TRBJ1-1, with TRBD1 as a possible D gene (5 bases). Germline V gene data show CDR1 as DFQATT and CDR2 as SNEGSKA (reference sequence). CDR3 length equals 15 residues. V was trimmed by 0 bases and J by 0 bases, leaving 11 bases between them.

This clonotype turned up a few times. The chain combines TRBV7-9 with TRBJ2-5, with D unclear. Germline V gives CDR1 SEHNR, CDR2 FQNEAQ (reference sequence). V was trimmed by 0 bases and J by 5 bases, leaving 10 bases between them. The CDR3 length is 14 residues. CDR3 in amino acids: CASSLARYGETQYF. The CDR3 DNA is TGTGCCAGCAGCTTAGCGAGGTACGGCGAGACCCAGTACTTC.

This clonotype was detected a few times. V usage is TRBV18 and J usage is TRBJ1-5; D is possibly TRBD1 (6 bases). V was trimmed by 10 bases and J by 0 bases, leaving 16 bases between them. The CDR3 covers 15 residues. The germline V gene has CDR1 KGHSH and CDR2 LQKENI. The DNA of the CDR3 is TGTGCCACCTCTTTTGGGGGCGTTAGCAATCAGCCCCAGCATTTT. Amino acids: CATSFGGVSNQPQHF.